The table lists the clone carrying this T cell receptor beta chain with a few counts. In the original workflow: Reference gene primer amplification gave nucleated cell count estimates. Clones were read by immunoSEQ multiplex PCR, and TCRdb kept only the in-frame ones, dropping some. From that table come the V and J calls and clone size; the DNA was used to work out D and trimming. The profile covers about 56,000 clones, with approximately 88% appearing a single time and around a fifth taken by the ten largest. Germline values: CDR1 MNHEY, CDR2 SMNVEV (reference sequence). With 3 bases clipped from V and 2 bases from J, the junction kept 16 bases outside the gene matches. This CDR3 is 19 amino acids long. This specimen comes from a study of blood T cell repertoires in COVID-19. Across the study: The United States, Italy and Spain supplied acute and convalescent COVID-19 samples. T cells, B-cell-depleted T cells, or PBMCs supplied cDNA or gDNA.

This chain uses TRBV27 with TRBJ2-7, with TRBD2 identical over 10 bases. Sequences were obtained from peripheral blood. This receptor was taken from a human donor in a cohort sampled during active COVID-19. CDR3 DNA: TGTGCCAGCAGTTTCTTAGACGTGCCTACTAGCGGGGCCACCTACGAGCAGTACTTC. As protein: CASSFLDVPTSGATYEQYF.